The present T cell receptor beta chain was sequenced within a study of shared clonotypes between healthy human individuals. The CDR3 is made up of 17 amino acids. Trimming removed 4 bases at V and 7 bases at J, with 23 bases between. Germline lookup yields CDR1 SEHNR and CDR2 FQNEAQ (reference sequence). Naive CD8 cells lacked CD45RO and underwent positive selection for CCR7, leaving out terminally differentiated effector memory CD45RA+ cells. In the case of this clone: The antigen is unknown.

Sorted-subset replicate PCR reactions contained roughly 200 ng DNA, corresponding to tens of thousands of T cell genomes. Clones were sequenced by immunoSEQ multiplex PCR, and TCRdb holds only the in-frame ones, with some missing. The table lists roughly 2,000,000 clones, just under 95% of them singletons. Whole-study findings and limits: It was expected that sequencing depth would affect clonotype sharing among donors.

The TCR sequence derives from a young man in good health. Sequenced material: naive CD8+ T cells sorted from blood. This chain links TRBV7-9 with TRBJ2-1, with a weak D call TRBD2 (6 bases). Written as DNA, the CDR3 is TGTGCCAGCAGCTCTCCCTTTGGTAGCGGTACGGTGAATGAGCAGTTCTTC. It translates to CASSSPFGSGTVNEQFF.